Following are 9 T cell receptor beta chains from one sample sequenced in a study of shared clonotypes between healthy human individuals. Naive CD8 cells lacked CD45RO and underwent positive selection for CCR7, leaving out terminally differentiated effector memory CD45RA+ cells. Assay: immunoSEQ multiplex PCR; the TCRdb copy retains only in-frame clones and omits some. The sample holds about 2,100,000 clones, approximately 94% seen once. Specimen: naive CD8+ T cells from PBMCs. These receptors originate from a man in his late teens or twenties in good health. Some clones in this sample may be carry-over from other donors' samples.

CDR3 in DNA: TGCAGCGTTGTTGTCGGTAACGCTAACTATGGCTACACCTTC. This translates into CSVVVGNANYGYTF. The genes are TRBV29-1 and TRBJ1-2, with D unresolved. The CDR3 runs 14 residues. The germline V and J ends were trimmed by 4 bases and 0 bases, with 12 bases remaining between them. Germline V lookup: CDR1 SQVTM, CDR2 ANQGSEA.

This chain joins TRBV15 and TRBJ2-7, with 7 nucleotides matching TRBD2. The V gene end was trimmed by 4 bases and the J gene end by 2 bases; junction bases not matched to a gene: 8. The CDR3 contains 15 residues. Germline V gene sequence: CDR1 LNHNV, CDR2 YYDKDF (reference sequence). The CDR3 coding sequence is TGTGCCACCAGCACCCCAGAGGGAGGGGCCTACGAGCAGTACTTC. Encoded protein: CATSTPEGGAYEQYF.

A note on this clone: At the DNA level, this CDR3 is encoded by other sequences in the same sample as well. The chain joins TRBV7-9 to TRBJ2-1; possible D gene TRBD2, 5 bases. Trimming shortened V by 3 bases and J by 1 base, and 7 bases separated the two germline ends. The germline V gene encodes CDR1 SEHNR and CDR2 FQNEAQ (reference sequence). The CDR3 contains 14 residues. The CDR3 DNA sequence: TGTGCCAGCAGCTTGGCGGGTTCCTACAATGAGCAGTTCTTC. It codes for CASSLAGSYNEQFF.

The sample holds one count of this clone. V and J are TRBV4-3 and TRBJ2-7, with D perhaps matching TRBD1 (5 bases). This CDR3 has 15 residues. V gave up 0 bases and J gave up 4 bases, with 13 bases separating them. CDR1 LGHNA and CDR2 YSLEER come from the germline V gene. Written as DNA, the CDR3 is TGCGCCAGCAGCCAAGATTTGGGGCGCGTGTACGAGCAGTACTTC. It is translated as CASSQDLGRVYEQYF.

This clone was recorded only once. The chain is built from TRBV28 and TRBJ2-7; 7 bases are shared with TRBD1. The CDR3 contains 15 residues. J was trimmed by 5 bases and V by 5 bases; bases with no gene match: 12. The germline V gene has CDR1 MDHEN and CDR2 SYDVKM. The CDR3 spells CASSEKRNRGHEQYF. For the CDR3, the DNA is TGTGCCAGCAGTGAAAAAAGAAACAGGGGCCACGAGCAGTACTTC.

The chain combines TRBV29-1 with TRBJ2-2; 8 bases match TRBD1. Per the germline V gene, CDR1 is SQVTM and CDR2 is ANQGSEA. The length of the CDR3 is 16 residues. V gave up 7 bases and J gave up 1 base; unmatched junction bases: 11. Here the CDR3 DNA reads TGCAGCGCCAGCCCGCCGGGACAGGTGAACACCGGGGAGCTGTTTTTT. Amino acids: CSASPPGQVNTGELFF.

The chain couples TRBV7-9 to TRBJ2-7, with D perhaps matching TRBD2 (5 bases). CDR3 length equals 16 residues. The germline V gene encodes CDR1 SEHNR and CDR2 FQNEAQ (reference sequence). Trimming shortened V by 4 bases and J by 4 bases, and 20 bases separated the two germline ends. CDR3 protein: CASSYPPGGYAYEQYF. CDR3 nucleotide sequence: TGTGCCAGCAGCTACCCCCCAGGAGGATACGCGTACGAGCAGTACTTC.

As concerns this clone: Other nucleotide sequences in the sample specify the same CDR3. The J gene is TRBJ2-1, the V gene TRBV5-6, with 11 bases matching TRBD2. The germline gives CDR1 SGHDT, CDR2 YYEEEE. Trimming removed 3 bases from V and 4 bases from J; junction bases left unmatched: 3. The CDR3 consists of 15 residues. The CDR3 region has the DNA TGTGCCAGCAGCTCCGGGACTAGCGGATACAATGAGCAGTTCTTC. Amino acids: CASSSGTSGYNEQFF.

The CDR3: CATSRDYSGNFYEQYF. For the CDR3, the DNA is TGTGCCACCAGCAGAGATTATAGCGGGAATTTCTACGAGCAGTACTTC. The chain employs TRBV15 and TRBJ2-7, with TRBD2 matching over 8 bases. The J segment lost 3 bases and the V segment lost 0 bases, leaving 7 bases of the junction unmatched. CDR3 length: 16 residues. Germline loops: CDR1 LNHNV, CDR2 YYDKDF (reference sequence). The variable domain in full, completed from reference TRBV15 and TRBJ2-7, reads DAMVIQNPRYQVTQFGKPVTLSCSQTLNHNVMYWYQQKSSQAPKLLFHYYDKDFNNEADTPDNFQSRRPNTSFCFLDIRSPGLGDTAMYLCATSRDYSGNFYEQYFGPGTRLTVT.